Given below is one T cell receptor (beta chain) in context. The antigen remains undetermined. Germline CDR1 is SGHRS and CDR2 is YFSETQ. Trimming cost V 5 bases and J 8 bases; bases outside gene matches: 9. CDR3 length: 14 residues. These data originate in a study of PD-L1 blockade in urothelial cancer. Study background: Every 3 weeks, patients received intravenous atezolizumab 1,200 mg, beginning 2014. General study results and limits: Sub-median blood TCR clonality before treatment predicted longer survival.

Profiling relied on immunoSEQ multiplex PCR, and the TCRdb table lists in-frame clones only, not all of them. This table holds 11,000 to 15,000 clones, 88% found once. The TCR originated in a man between 65 and 85 years old with urothelial cancer. Sequencing used PBMCs, obtained around atezolizumab (anti-PD-L1) treatment. This chain uses TRBV5-1 with TRBJ2-1, with 8 positions matching TRBD1. The CDR3 DNA follows: TGCGCCAGCAGTCCGGCCCCAGGGGGCCATGAGCAGTTCTTC. Protein product: CASSPAPGGHEQFF. Looking up the rest from reference TRBV5-1 and TRBJ2-1 gives the full variable domain: KAGVTQTPRYLIKTRGQQVTLSCSPISGHRSVSWYQQTPGQGLQFLFEYFSETQRNKGNFPGRFSGRQFSNSRSEMNVSTLELGDSALYLCASSPAPGGHEQFFGPGTRLTVL.